The present T cell receptor beta chain was sequenced within a study of cytomegalovirus exposure and HLA in healthy donors. PCR employed 60 Vbeta and 13 Jbeta primers. Clones were sequenced by immunoSEQ multiplex PCR, and TCRdb holds only the in-frame ones, with some missing. The sample lists over 200,000 clones, roughly four fifths seen once, with more than 0.45% in the top ten. In germline, CDR1 is LNHNV, CDR2 YYDKDF (reference sequence). V was clipped by 4 bases and J by 1 base, with 9 bases between them. This CDR3 has 14 amino acids. This chain connects TRBV15 to TRBJ2-3; D gene unclear. The sample comprised PBMCs. This TCR came from a woman aged 35 to 49 in good health and CMV-seronegative. The CDR3 loop reads CATSISRGTDTQYF. CDR3 sequence (DNA): TGTGCCACCAGCATATCACGGGGCACAGATACGCAGTATTTT.